The sequence of this TCR beta chain was determined in a study of Ad26.COV2.S vaccination and SARS-CoV-2 variants. Assay: immunoSEQ multiplex PCR; the TCRdb copy retains only in-frame clones and omits some. The repertoire holds some 350,000 clones, about 91% seen once, with roughly 3.9% in the top ten. Turning to this clone: Antigen specificity is unknown.

In germline, CDR1 is MNHEY, CDR2 SVGAGI. V lost 6 bases to trimming and J lost 6 bases, with 12 bases between them. CDR3 size: 13 residues. Study-level results: The breadth of spike-specific CD8+ and CD4+ T cell responses after vaccination was reportedly substantial. The TCR breadth and depth analyses may have understated or missed part of the total T cell responses. Breadth measured for non-spike TCRs was similar across vaccine and placebo recipients. Greater spike-specific TCR breadth was seen in vaccine recipients than in placebo recipients.

Sequences were derived from peripheral blood, sampled after recovery from COVID-19. The chain combines TRBV6-5 with TRBJ1-5; D gene unclear. This TCR was recovered from a human donor who had recovered from COVID-19. The CDR3 sequence: CASRGGLRQPQHF. The CDR3 coding sequence is TGTGCCAGCAGGGGAGGGTTACGTCAGCCCCAGCATTTT.